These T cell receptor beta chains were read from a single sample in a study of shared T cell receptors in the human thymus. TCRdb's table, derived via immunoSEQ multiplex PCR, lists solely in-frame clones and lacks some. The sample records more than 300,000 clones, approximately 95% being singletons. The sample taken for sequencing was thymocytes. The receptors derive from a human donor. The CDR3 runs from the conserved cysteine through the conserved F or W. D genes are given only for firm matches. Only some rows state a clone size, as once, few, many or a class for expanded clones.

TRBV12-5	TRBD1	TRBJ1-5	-	TGTGCTAGTGGTTTCCCCTCGGACAGGGCAAAGGGGAGCAATCAGCCCCAGCATTTT	CASGFPSDRAKGSNQPQHF
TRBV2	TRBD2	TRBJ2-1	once	TGTGCCAGCAGTACCGGACTAGCGGTAAGCTCCTACAATGAGCAGTTCTTC	CASSTGLAVSSYNEQFF
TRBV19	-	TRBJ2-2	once	TGTGCCAGTAGTCCCTGGGACGGATATTACACCGGGGAGCTGTTTTTT	CASSPWDGYYTGELFF
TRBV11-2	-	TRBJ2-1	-	TGTGCCAGCAGCTTACCCCCGGGACCCTCCTACAATGAGCAGTTCTTC	CASSLPPGPSYNEQFF
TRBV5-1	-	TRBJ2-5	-	TGCGCCAGCAGACCCGCGGTGGGGGCGCGAAAAGAGACCCAGTACTTC	CASRPAVGARKETQYF
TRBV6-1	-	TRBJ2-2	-	TGTGCCAGCAGAGAACCTGGTAGACACACCGGGGAGCTGTTTTTT	CASREPGRHTGELFF
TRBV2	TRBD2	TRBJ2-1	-	TGTGCCAGCAGTGTTGGGGAGGAGCGGGAGAGTAGGTACAATGAGCAGTTCTTC	CASSVGEERESRYNEQFF
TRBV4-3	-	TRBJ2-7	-	TGCGCCAGCAGCCAAGCCGGGACCCCTGACCACGAGCAGTACTTC	CASSQAGTPDHEQYF
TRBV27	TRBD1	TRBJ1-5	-	TGTGCCAGCAGTTCGGACAGGGGGAGCAATCAGCCCCAGCATTTT	CASSSDRGSNQPQHF
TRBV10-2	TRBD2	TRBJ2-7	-	TGCGCCAGCATGGAGCGGGAGCCCGAGCAGTACTTC	CASMEREPEQYF
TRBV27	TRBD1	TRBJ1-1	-	TGTGCCAGCAGTATCTCACAGGGGGTGCGGAACACTGAAGCTTTCTTT	CASSISQGVRNTEAFF
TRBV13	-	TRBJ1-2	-	TGTGCCAGCAGCTTTTCAGACAGCTATGGCTACACCTTC	CASSFSDSYGYTF
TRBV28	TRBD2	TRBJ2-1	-	TGTGCCAGCAGTTTTGTGGCCATTGTACTCGGCGGGGGGAGCTCCTACAATGAGCAGTTCTTC	CASSFVAIVLGGGSSYNEQFF
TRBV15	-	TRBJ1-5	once	TGTGCCACCGGGGATGCAAGCAATCAGCCCCAGCATTTT	CATGDASNQPQHF
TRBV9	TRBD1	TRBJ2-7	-	TGTGCCAGCAGCGCTGGGACAGGGAAGGGCTACGAGCAGTACTTC	CASSAGTGKGYEQYF
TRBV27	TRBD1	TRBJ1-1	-	TGTGCCAGCAGTACACGAGGACAGGCTCTTAACACTGAAGCTTTCTTT	CASSTRGQALNTEAFF
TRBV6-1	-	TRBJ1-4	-	TGTGCCAGCAGTGATCTACTGGCCCGTCGGGAAAAACTGTTTTTT	CASSDLLARREKLFF
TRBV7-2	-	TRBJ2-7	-	TGTGCCAGCAGCACGGACTTGGGCGAGCAGTACTTC	CASSTDLGEQYF
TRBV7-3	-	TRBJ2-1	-	TGTGCCAGCAGCTTATGCCCCCCCGTCCCGGTGCTCCAGTACAATGAGCAGTTCTTC	CASSLCPPVPVLQYNEQFF
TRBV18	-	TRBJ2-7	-	TGTGCCAGCTCACCCGCGGACGAGCAGTACTTC	CASSPADEQYF
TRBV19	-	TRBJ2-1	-	TGTGCCAGTACCGATGAGGGGTATGAGCAGTTCTTC	CASTDEGYEQFF
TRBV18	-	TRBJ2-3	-	TGTGCCAGCTCACCGAGGTACTCAGATACGCAGTATTTT	CASSPRYSDTQYF
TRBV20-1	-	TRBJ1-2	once	TGCAGTCTCCCACTAGGCTATGGCTACACCTTC	CSLPLGYGYTF
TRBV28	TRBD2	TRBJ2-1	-	TGTGCCAGCAGTTTATGTCGGCCTAGGGGAGGGACCTACAATGAGCAGTTCTTC	CASSLCRPRGGTYNEQFF
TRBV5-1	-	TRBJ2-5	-	TGCGCCAGCAGCGATTACAGGGGAGGAGTAGAGACCCAGTACTTC	CASSDYRGGVETQYF
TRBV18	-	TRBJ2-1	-	TGTGCCAGCTCACCACGGTCTAGGCAGGGATATAATGAGCAGTTCTTC	CASSPRSRQGYNEQFF
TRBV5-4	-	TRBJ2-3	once	TGTGCCAGCACTCCTGGGCGGAGCTCCACAGATACGCAGTATTTT	CASTPGRSSTDTQYF
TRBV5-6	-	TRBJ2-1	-	TGTGCCAGCATCTACTCTGGGGGTGAGCAGTTCTTC	CASIYSGGEQFF
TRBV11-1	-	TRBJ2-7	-	TGTGCCAGCAGCTTAAACATAAGATGGCCCTCCTCCTACGAGCAGTACTTC	CASSLNIRWPSSYEQYF
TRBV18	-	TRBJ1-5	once	TGTGCCAGCTCACCGGGGGGGGTATATAGCAATCAGCCCCAGCATTTT	CASSPGGVYSNQPQHF
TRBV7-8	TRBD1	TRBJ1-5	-	TGTGCCAGCAGCTACGACAGGGGGAAGGGTCAGCCCCAGCATTTT	CASSYDRGKGQPQHF